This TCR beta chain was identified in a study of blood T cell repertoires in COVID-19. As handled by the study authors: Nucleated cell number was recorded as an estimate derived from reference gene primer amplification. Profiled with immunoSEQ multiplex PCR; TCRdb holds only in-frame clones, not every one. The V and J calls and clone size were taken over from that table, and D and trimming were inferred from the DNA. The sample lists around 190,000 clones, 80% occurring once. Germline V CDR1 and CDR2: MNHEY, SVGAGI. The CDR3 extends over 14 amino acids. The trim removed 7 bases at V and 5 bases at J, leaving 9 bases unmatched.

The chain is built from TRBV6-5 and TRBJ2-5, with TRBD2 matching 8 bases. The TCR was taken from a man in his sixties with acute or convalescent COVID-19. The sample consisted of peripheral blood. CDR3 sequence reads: CASTQRGGWETQYF. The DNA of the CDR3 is TGTGCCAGCACCCAACGGGGGGGTTGGGAGACCCAGTACTTC.